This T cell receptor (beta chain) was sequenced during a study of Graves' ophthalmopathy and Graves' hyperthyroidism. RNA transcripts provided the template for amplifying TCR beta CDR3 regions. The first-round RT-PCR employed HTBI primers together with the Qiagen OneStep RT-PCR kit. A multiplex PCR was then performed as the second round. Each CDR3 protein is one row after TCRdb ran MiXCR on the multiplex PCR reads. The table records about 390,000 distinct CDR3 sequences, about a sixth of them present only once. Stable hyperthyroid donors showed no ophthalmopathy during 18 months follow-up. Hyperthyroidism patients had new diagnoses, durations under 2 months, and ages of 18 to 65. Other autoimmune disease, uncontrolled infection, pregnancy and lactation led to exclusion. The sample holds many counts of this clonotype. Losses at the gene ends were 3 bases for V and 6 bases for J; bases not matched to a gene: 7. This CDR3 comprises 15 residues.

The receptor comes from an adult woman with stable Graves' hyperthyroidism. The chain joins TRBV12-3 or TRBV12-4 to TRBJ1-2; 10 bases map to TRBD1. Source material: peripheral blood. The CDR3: CASSFSGQGLDGYTF. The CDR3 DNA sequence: TGTGCCAGCAGTTTTTCGGGACAGGGGTTAGATGGCTACACCTTC.